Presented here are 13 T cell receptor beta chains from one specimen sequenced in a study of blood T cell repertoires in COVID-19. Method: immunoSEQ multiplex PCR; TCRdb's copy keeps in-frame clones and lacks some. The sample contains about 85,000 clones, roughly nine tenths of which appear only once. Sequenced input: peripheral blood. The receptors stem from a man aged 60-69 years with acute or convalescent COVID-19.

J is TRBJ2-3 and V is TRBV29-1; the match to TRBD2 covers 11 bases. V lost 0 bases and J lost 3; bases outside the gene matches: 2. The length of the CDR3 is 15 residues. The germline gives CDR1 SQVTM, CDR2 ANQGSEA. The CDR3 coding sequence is TGCAGCGTTGAAGAATTAGCGGGGGGGACAGATACGCAGTATTTT. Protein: CSVEELAGGTDTQYF.

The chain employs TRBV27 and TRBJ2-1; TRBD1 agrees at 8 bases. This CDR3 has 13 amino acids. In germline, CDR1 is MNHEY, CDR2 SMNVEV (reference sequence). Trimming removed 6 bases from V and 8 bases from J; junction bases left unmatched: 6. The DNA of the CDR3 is TGTGCCAGCAGAGTTAGGACAGGGCATGAGCAGTTCTTC. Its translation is CASRVRTGHEQFF.

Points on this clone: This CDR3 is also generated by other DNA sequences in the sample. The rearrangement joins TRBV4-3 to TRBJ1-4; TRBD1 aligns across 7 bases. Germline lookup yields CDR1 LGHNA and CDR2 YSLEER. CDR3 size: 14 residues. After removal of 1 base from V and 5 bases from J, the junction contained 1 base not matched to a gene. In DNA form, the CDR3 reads TGCGCCAGCAGCCAAGGACAGGGAAATGAAAAACTGTTTTTT. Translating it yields CASSQGQGNEKLFF.

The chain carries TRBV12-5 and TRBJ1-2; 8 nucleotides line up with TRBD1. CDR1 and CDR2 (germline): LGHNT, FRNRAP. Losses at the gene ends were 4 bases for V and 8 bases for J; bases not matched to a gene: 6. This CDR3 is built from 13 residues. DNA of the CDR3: TGTGCTAGTGGTTCCGGGACAGGAAGAGGCTACACCTTC. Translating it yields CASGSGTGRGYTF.

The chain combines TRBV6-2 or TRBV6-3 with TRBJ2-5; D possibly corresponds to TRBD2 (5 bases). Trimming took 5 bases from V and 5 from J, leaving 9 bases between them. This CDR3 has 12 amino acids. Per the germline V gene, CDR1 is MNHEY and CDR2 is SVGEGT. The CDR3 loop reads CASSGRGETQYF. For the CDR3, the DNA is TGTGCCAGCAGTGGCAGAGGGGAGACCCAGTACTTC.

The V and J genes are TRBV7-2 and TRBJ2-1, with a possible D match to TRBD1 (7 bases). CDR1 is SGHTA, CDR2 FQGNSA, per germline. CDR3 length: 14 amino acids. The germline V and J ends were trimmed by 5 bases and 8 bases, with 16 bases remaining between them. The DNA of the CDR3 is TGTGCCAGCAGCGTGACAGGGAGGCGCGATGAGCAGTTCTTC. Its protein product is CASSVTGRRDEQFF.

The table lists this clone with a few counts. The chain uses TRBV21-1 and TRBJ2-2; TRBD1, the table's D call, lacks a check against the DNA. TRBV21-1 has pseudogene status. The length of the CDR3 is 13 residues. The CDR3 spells CATGKQGAGELFF. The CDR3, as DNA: TGTGCCACCGGAAAACAGGGGGCCGGGGAGCTGTTTTTT.

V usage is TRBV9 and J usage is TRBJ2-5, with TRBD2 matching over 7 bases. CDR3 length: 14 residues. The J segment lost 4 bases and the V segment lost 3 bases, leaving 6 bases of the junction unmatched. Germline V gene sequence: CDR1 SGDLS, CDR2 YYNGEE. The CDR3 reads CASSATSDLETQYF. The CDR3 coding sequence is TGTGCCAGCAGCGCCACTAGCGACTTAGAGACCCAGTACTTC.

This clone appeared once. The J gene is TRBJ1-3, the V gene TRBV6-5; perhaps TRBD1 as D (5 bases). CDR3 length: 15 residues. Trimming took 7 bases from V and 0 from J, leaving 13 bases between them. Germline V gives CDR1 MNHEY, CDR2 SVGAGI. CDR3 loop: CASTDGGGSGNTIYF. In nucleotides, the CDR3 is TGTGCCAGCACCGACGGGGGGGGCTCTGGAAACACCATATATTTT.

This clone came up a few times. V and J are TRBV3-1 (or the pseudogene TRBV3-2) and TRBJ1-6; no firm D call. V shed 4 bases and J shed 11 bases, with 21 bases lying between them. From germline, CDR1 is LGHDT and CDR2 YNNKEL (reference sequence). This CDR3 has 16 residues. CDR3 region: CASSPSIRRAQAPLHF. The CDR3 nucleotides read TGTGCCAGCAGCCCCTCTATTAGGAGGGCTCAGGCACCCCTCCACTTT.

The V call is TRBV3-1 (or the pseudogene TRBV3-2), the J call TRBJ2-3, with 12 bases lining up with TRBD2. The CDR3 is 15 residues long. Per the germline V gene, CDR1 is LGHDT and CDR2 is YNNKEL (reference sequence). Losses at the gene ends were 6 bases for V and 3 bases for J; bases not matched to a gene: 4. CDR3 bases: TGTGCCAGCAGTGGACTAGCGGGGACTACAGATACGCAGTATTTT. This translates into CASSGLAGTTDTQYF.

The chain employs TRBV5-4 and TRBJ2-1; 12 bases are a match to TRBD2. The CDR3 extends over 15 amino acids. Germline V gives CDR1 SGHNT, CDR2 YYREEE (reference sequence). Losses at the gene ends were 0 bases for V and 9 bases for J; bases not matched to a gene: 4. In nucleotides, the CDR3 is TGTGCCAGCAGCTTGGCCACTAGCGGGGGGATTGAGCAGTTCTTC. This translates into CASSLATSGGIEQFF.

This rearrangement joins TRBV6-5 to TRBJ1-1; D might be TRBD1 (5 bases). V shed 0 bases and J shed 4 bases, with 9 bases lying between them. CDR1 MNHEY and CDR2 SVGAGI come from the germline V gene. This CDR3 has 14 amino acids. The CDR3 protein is CASSYSARATEAFF. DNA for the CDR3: TGTGCCAGCAGTTACTCGGCCAGGGCCACTGAAGCTTTCTTT.